Each of the 6 T cell receptor beta chains below was sequenced from the same sample in a study of blood T cell repertoires in COVID-19. The repertoire was sequenced with immunoSEQ multiplex PCR; TCRdb's copy has only in-frame clones and lacks some. The sample contains roughly 250,000 clones, approximately 78% of which appear only once. The sequencing sample was made of peripheral blood. Source of these receptors: an older woman with active or convalescent COVID-19.

V gene TRBV3-1 (or the pseudogene TRBV3-2) combines with J gene TRBJ1-4, with D possibly TRBD1 on 6 matching bases. Germline V lookup: CDR1 LGHDT, CDR2 YNNKEL (reference sequence). The CDR3 covers 15 residues. V dropped 4 bases and J dropped 4 bases, with 13 bases sitting between them. CDR3 sequence: CASSLGGGVNEKLFF. As DNA, the CDR3 is TGTGCCAGCAGCCTCGGCGGGGGCGTTAATGAAAAACTGTTTTTT.

The rearrangement links TRBV18 to TRBJ2-6; tentatively, D is TRBD1 (6 bases). The CDR3 spans 16 residues. V lost 6 bases, J lost 2 bases, and 14 bases lay in between. Germline V gene sequence: CDR1 KGHSH, CDR2 LQKENI. For the CDR3, the DNA is TGTGCCAGCTCCCGTCGTGGGGGCGCTGGGGCCAACGTCCTGACTTTC. Its protein is CASSRRGGAGANVLTF.

This chain links TRBV11-2 with TRBJ2-7; TRBD2 agrees at 9 bases. The length of the CDR3 is 16 residues. V lost 4 bases to trimming and J lost 3 bases; unmatched junction nucleotides: 10. Germline CDR1 reads SGHAT; CDR2 reads FQNNGV. Here the CDR3 DNA reads TGTGCCAGCAGCTCGTTCCGACTAGCGGAGAGCTACGAGCAGTACTTC. It specifies CASSSFRLAESYEQYF. Drawing the rest from reference TRBV11-2 and TRBJ2-7, the complete variable domain is EAGVAQSPRYKIIEKRQSVAFWCNPISGHATLYWYQQILGQGPKLLIQFQNNGVVDDSQLPKDRFSAERLKGVDSTLKIQPAKLEDSAVYLCASSSFRLAESYEQYFGPGTRLTVT.

This clone was seen a handful of times. The CDR3: CASSRRQGAYEQYF. CDR3 DNA sequence: TGTGCCAGCAGCCGACGACAGGGGGCCTACGAGCAGTACTTC. The chain is built from TRBV11-3 and TRBJ2-7, with 9 bases lining up with TRBD1. CDR1 SGHNT and CDR2 YENEEA come from the germline V gene. CDR3 length: 14 amino acids. The J segment lost 2 bases and the V segment lost 5 bases, leaving 4 bases of the junction unmatched.

The chain uses TRBV20-1 and TRBJ1-3, with D unresolved. The CDR3 runs 13 residues. The V gene's germline CDR1 is DFQATT and CDR2 SNEGSKA (reference sequence). V lost 3 bases and J lost 0, with 6 bases in between. The CDR3 bases are TGCAGTGCTAGTTCGTTCTCTGGAAACACCATATATTTT. Its translation is CSASSFSGNTIYF.

The chain couples TRBV9 to TRBJ2-1, with TRBD2 identical over 11 bases. V shed 0 bases, J shed 4 bases, and the junction held 6 bases outside the gene matches. The CDR3 has 17 amino acids. Germline V gives CDR1 SGDLS, CDR2 YYNGEE. The CDR3 DNA reads TGTGCCAGCAGCGTAGAAAGTCTAGCGGGGGGTTACAATGAGCAGTTCTTC. Amino acid sequence: CASSVESLAGGYNEQFF.